This T cell receptor beta chain emerged from a study of PD-1 blockade in mismatch repair-deficient tumors. The method was immunoSEQ multiplex PCR; TCRdb's version includes in-frame clones alone and lacks a portion of them. The table lists more than 90,000 clones, 65% to 80% of them singletons, with roughly 4.5% in the top ten. TCRs were sequenced from a few patients responding to pembrolizumab. The sample consisted of peripheral blood, taken 60 to 65 weeks after starting pembrolizumab. The TCR originated in an adult with mismatch repair-deficient cancer.

The CDR3 is CASSSTGSGNTIYF. DNA of the CDR3: TGTGCCAGTAGTTCGACAGGGTCTGGAAACACCATATATTTT. This sequence joins TRBV19 and TRBJ1-3; TRBD1 aligns across 7 bases. V was pared by 5 bases and J by 1 base, with 2 bases of the junction left unmatched. Germline V gene data show CDR1 as LNHDA and CDR2 as SQIVND (reference sequence). The CDR3 sequence is 14 residues long.